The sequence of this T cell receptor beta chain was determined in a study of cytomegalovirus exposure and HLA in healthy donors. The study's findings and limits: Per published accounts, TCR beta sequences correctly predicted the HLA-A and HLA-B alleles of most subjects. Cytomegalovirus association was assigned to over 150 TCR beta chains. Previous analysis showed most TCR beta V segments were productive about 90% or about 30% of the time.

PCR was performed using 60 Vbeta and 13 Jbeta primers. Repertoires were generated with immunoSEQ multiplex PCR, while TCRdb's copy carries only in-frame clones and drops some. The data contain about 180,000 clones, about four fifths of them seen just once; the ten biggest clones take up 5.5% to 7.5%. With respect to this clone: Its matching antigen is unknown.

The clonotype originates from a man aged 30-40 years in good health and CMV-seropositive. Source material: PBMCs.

CDR3 bases: TGTGCCAGTAGTATAGGAAGGCGGCCCCGGGGCGAGCAGTACTTC. As protein: CASSIGRRPRGEQYF. The chain employs TRBV19 and TRBJ2-7; D is possibly TRBD2 (5 bases). Germline values: CDR1 LNHDA, CDR2 SQIVND (reference sequence). Deletions cut 1 base from V and 6 bases from J, with 16 bases between. The CDR3 is made up of 15 amino acids.